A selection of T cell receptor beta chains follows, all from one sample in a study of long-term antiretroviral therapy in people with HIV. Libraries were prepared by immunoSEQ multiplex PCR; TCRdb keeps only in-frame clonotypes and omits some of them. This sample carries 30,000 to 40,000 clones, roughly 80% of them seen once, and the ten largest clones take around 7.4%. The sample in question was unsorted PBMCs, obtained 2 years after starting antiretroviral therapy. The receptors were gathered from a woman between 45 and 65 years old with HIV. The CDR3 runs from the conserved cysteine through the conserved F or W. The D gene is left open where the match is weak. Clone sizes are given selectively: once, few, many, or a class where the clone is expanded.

TGTGCCAGCAGTTACGGGGCAGGTCTTTTCTCTGGCTACACCTTC | CASSYGAGLFSGYTF | TRBJ1-2 | - | - | TRBV6-5
TGTGCCAGCAGTGACGGGGGCGGTACCGGGGAGCTGTTTTTT | CASSDGGGTGELFF | TRBJ2-2 | - | - | TRBV2
TGTGCCAGCAGTTACTCGTGGAACAGTTACAATGAGCAGTTCTTC | CASSYSWNSYNEQFF | TRBJ2-1 | - | - | TRBV6-5
TGTGCCAGCAGCGTGTCTAGTAACACCGGGGAGCTGTTTTTT | CASSVSSNTGELFF | TRBJ2-2 | - | - | TRBV9
TGTGCCAGTGGGGCGGGGGGATACTACAATGAGCAGTTCTTC | CASGAGGYYNEQFF | TRBJ2-1 | - | TRBD2 | TRBV19
TGTGCCAGCAGCTTGGATAGTTACGACTATAATTCACCCCTCCACTTT | CASSLDSYDYNSPLHF | TRBJ1-6 | - | - | TRBV5-5
TGTGCCAGCATCCGTTTCGGCGAGCAGTACTTC | CASIRFGEQYF | TRBJ2-7 | - | - | TRBV27
TGTGCTAGTGGCTCCGGGACTAGCGGGGGGGCCGGGTCCTACAATGAGCAGTTCTTC | CASGSGTSGGAGSYNEQFF | TRBJ2-1 | - | TRBD2 | TRBV12-5
TGTGCCAGCACGCGAGGACCCGGTGGCTCCTACGAGCAGTACTTC | CASTRGPGGSYEQYF | TRBJ2-7 | - | - | TRBV5-4
TGTGCCAGCAGCCCATGGACGGCCGCGAACACCGGGGAGCTGTTTTTT | CASSPWTAANTGELFF | TRBJ2-2 | - | - | TRBV11-2
TGTGCCAGCAGCCATCCGCCTGACAGGGTAGGAGACACCGGGGAGCTGTTTTTT | CASSHPPDRVGDTGELFF | TRBJ2-2 | - | TRBD1 | TRBV7-9
TGTGCCTCTCGAGACTGGCGCGGCGAGCAGTACTTC | CASRDWRGEQYF | TRBJ2-7 | few | - | TRBV2
TGTGCCAGCAGCGGCGGAGGGTGGCGGGGCAGCACAGATACGCAGTATTTT | CASSGGGWRGSTDTQYF | TRBJ2-3 | medium-sized | - | TRBV7-9
TGTGCCAGCAGTTTTTCTACTCTAGCGGACGACCGTAGGCTGTTTTTT | CASSFSTLADDRRLFF | TRBJ2-2 | - | TRBD2 | TRBV6-6
TGTGCCATACAGGGGGGGGATGGCTACACCTTC | CAIQGGDGYTF | TRBJ1-2 | few | TRBD1 | TRBV10-3
TGTGCCAGCAGCTTGGGGCCGGGGGGGCAAGAGACCCAGTACTTC | CASSLGPGGQETQYF | TRBJ2-5 | - | TRBD2 | TRBV5-5
TGTGCCAGCAGCTTAGGAGGGGGAGGAAACGAGCAGTACTTC | CASSLGGGGNEQYF | TRBJ2-7 | - | - | TRBV7-6
TGTGCCAGCAGTGGATCGACTCCCGGGAGCACAGATACGCAGTATTTT | CASSGSTPGSTDTQYF | TRBJ2-3 | once | - | TRBV25-1
TGTGCCTGGACCCGGACCGACTACAATGAGCAGTTCTTC | CAWTRTDYNEQFF | TRBJ2-1 | once | - | TRBV30
TGCGCCAGCACCCGGACTAGCGGGGTTTACAATGAGCAGTTCTTC | CASTRTSGVYNEQFF | TRBJ2-1 | - | TRBD2 | TRBV5-1
TGTGCCACGGCCAGGACGGGGTTGGGTGGCTACACCTTC | CATARTGLGGYTF | TRBJ1-2 | - | - | TRBV6-5
TGTGCCAGCAGTTACACCGGGTTGAACACTGAAGCTTTCTTT | CASSYTGLNTEAFF | TRBJ1-1 | - | - | TRBV6-5